A single sample is the source of the 21 T cell receptor beta chains below, sequenced in a study of beta chain features in type 1 diabetes. These receptors' antigens are unknown. cDNA synthesis used the whole RNA isolate, giving expressed TCRB sequences. Profiled with immunoSEQ multiplex PCR; TCRdb holds only in-frame clones, not every one. The sample contains more than 150,000 clones, roughly 9% of which appear only once. Points from the study as a whole: Type 1 diabetes patients showed a moderate but significant shortening of TCRB CDR3s in all four CD4+ subsets.

Sequenced material: central memory CD4+ T cells from blood. Source of these receptors: a woman aged 25 to 39 with type 1 diabetes.

This clone was seen a few times. V is TRBV5-1 and J is TRBJ2-3; TRBD2 is a possible D gene (6 bases). The germline V gene has CDR1 SGHRS and CDR2 YFSETQ. CDR3 length equals 13 residues. V was clipped by 4 bases and J by 2 bases, with 8 bases between them. CDR3 amino acids: CASSRDFTDTQYF. Written as DNA, the CDR3 is TGCGCCAGCAGCCGGGACTTCACAGATACGCAGTATTTT.

A few counts support this clone. V gene TRBV27 combines with J gene TRBJ2-7; 13 bases are shared with TRBD2. Germline trimming cut 6 bases from V and 5 bases from J; bases unmatched to any gene: 7. This CDR3 is 15 amino acids long. Germline V gene lookup returns CDR1 MNHEY and CDR2 SMNVEV (reference sequence). This CDR3 reads CASSQPGTSGNEQYF. The CDR3 DNA follows: TGTGCCAGCAGCCAACCCGGGACTAGCGGGAACGAGCAGTACTTC.

The CDR3 here is CASSFDSGNIQYF. The CDR3 nucleotides read TGTGCCAGCAGTTTTGATTCGGGAAACATTCAGTACTTC. The V gene is TRBV27, the J gene TRBJ2-4; D uncertain. The V and J ends lost 3 bases and 6 bases respectively, with 9 bases between them. Germline V gene sequence: CDR1 MNHEY, CDR2 SMNVEV (reference sequence). This CDR3 contains 13 residues.

The table lists this clone with a few counts. CDR3 amino acids: CASSYGQAGNTEAFF. The CDR3 bases are TGTGCCAGCAGCTATGGACAGGCGGGGAACACTGAAGCTTTCTTT. V and J are TRBV5-4 and TRBJ1-1; 7 nucleotides line up with TRBD1. V lost 3 bases, J lost 1 base, and 6 bases stayed unmatched. The CDR3 is 15 residues long. Germline V gives CDR1 SGHNT, CDR2 YYREEE (reference sequence).

This clone was detected only a few times. The V call is TRBV29-1, the J call TRBJ2-1, with 7 bases identical to TRBD1. The CDR3 covers 12 residues. Per the germline V gene, CDR1 is SQVTM and CDR2 is ANQGSEA. V was pared by 6 bases and J by 5 bases, with 4 bases of the junction left unmatched. The CDR3 here is CSVEGTDNEQFF. Written as DNA, the CDR3 is TGCAGCGTCGAGGGGACAGACAATGAGCAGTTCTTC.

V is TRBV7-2 and J is TRBJ2-5; D may be TRBD2 (5 bases). The CDR3 has 15 residues. The germline V gene encodes CDR1 SGHTA and CDR2 FQGNSA. Deletions cut 2 bases from V and 5 bases from J, with 15 bases between. This CDR3 reads CASSLLGSRGETQYF. The CDR3 bases are TGTGCCAGCAGCTTATTGGGTAGCCGAGGGGAGACCCAGTACTTC.

This chain uses TRBV28 with TRBJ2-1; 8 bases line up with TRBD1. The CDR3 has 14 residues. Per the germline V gene, CDR1 is MDHEN and CDR2 is SYDVKM. The J segment lost 5 bases and the V segment lost 2 bases, leaving 2 bases of the junction unmatched. In DNA, the CDR3 is TGTGCCAGCAGTTTACCGGACAGGGACAATGAGCAGTTCTTC. Its protein is CASSLPDRDNEQFF. Looking up the rest from reference TRBV28 and TRBJ2-1 gives the full variable domain: DVKVTQSSRYLVKRTGEKVFLECVQDMDHENMFWYRQDPGLGLRLIYFSYDVKMKEKGDIPEGYSVSREKKERFSLILESASTNQTSMYLCASSLPDRDNEQFFGPGTRLTVL.

The sample holds many counts of this clone. CDR3 in amino acids: CATSRSPGQGGNEQFF. CDR3 nucleotides: TGTGCCACCAGCAGATCCCCGGGACAGGGAGGGAATGAGCAGTTCTTC. V is TRBV15 and J is TRBJ2-1; 9 bases align to TRBD1. The ends lost 2 bases at V and 7 bases at J; junction bases unmatched: 9. Germline lookup yields CDR1 LNHNV and CDR2 YYDKDF (reference sequence). CDR3 length: 16 residues.

The chain links TRBV19 to TRBJ1-2, with TRBD1 identical over 9 bases. Germline loops: CDR1 LNHDA, CDR2 SQIVND (reference sequence). The CDR3 runs to 14 residues. Losses at the gene ends were 7 bases for V and 5 bases for J; bases not matched to a gene: 8. The CDR3 loop is CASNRDRDAYGYTF. The DNA of the CDR3 is TGTGCCAGTAATCGGGACAGGGACGCTTATGGCTACACCTTC.

There are many counts of this clone. The chain has TRBV28 and TRBJ2-2, with 9 bases fitting TRBD2. CDR1 and CDR2 (germline): MDHEN, SYDVKM. The V gene end was trimmed by 7 bases and the J gene end by 6 bases; junction bases not matched to a gene: 12. The CDR3 has 16 amino acids. This CDR3 reads CASIRPSGRRPGELFF. The CDR3 nucleotides are TGTGCCAGCATCCGCCCCAGCGGGAGGCGGCCCGGGGAGCTGTTTTTT.

This clone was detected a few times. The rearrangement joins TRBV5-1 to TRBJ2-1, with D unclear. Germline V gene data show CDR1 as SGHRS and CDR2 as YFSETQ. CDR3 length: 13 residues. V lost 2 bases, J lost 4 bases, and 7 bases lay in between. The CDR3 protein is CASSLTPYNEQFF. CDR3 DNA: TGCGCCAGCAGCTTAACACCTTACAATGAGCAGTTCTTC.

This chain connects TRBV5-1 to TRBJ2-3; weak D call: TRBD1 (6 bases). With 4 bases removed from V and 1 base from J, the gap between germline ends came to 13 bases. The V gene's germline CDR1 is SGHRS and CDR2 YFSETQ. This CDR3 region has 15 residues. The CDR3 reads CASSTGQIGTDTQYF. CDR3 nucleotides: TGCGCCAGCAGCACCGGACAGATTGGCACAGATACGCAGTATTTT.

This clone was recorded a few times. The J gene is TRBJ2-7, the V gene TRBV28; TRBD1 might be the D (5 bases). CDR1 MDHEN and CDR2 SYDVKM come from the germline V gene. The CDR3 has 12 residues. The germline V and J ends were trimmed by 2 bases and 4 bases, with 6 bases remaining between them. This chain's CDR3 is CASSLRGYEQYF. Written as DNA, the CDR3 is TGTGCCAGCAGTTTAAGGGGTTACGAGCAGTACTTC.

This chain joins TRBV5-1 and TRBJ2-1; 7 bases agree with TRBD2. The V gene end was trimmed by 0 bases and the J gene end by 0 bases; junction bases not matched to a gene: 0. CDR3 size: 15 residues. Germline V gene data show CDR1 as SGHRS and CDR2 as YFSETQ. The CDR3 bases are TGCGCCAGCAGCTTGGCTAGCGGCTCCTACAATGAGCAGTTCTTC. Translation gives CASSLASGSYNEQFF. Full variable domain (missing parts from reference TRBV5-1 and TRBJ2-1): KAGVTQTPRYLIKTRGQQVTLSCSPISGHRSVSWYQQTPGQGLQFLFEYFSETQRNKGNFPGRFSGRQFSNSRSEMNVSTLELGDSALYLCASSLASGSYNEQFFGPGTRLTVL.

This chain joins TRBV5-1 and TRBJ2-5; TRBD1 aligns across 7 bases. The CDR3 runs to 14 residues. The germline V gene has CDR1 SGHRS and CDR2 YFSETQ. V shed 4 bases, J shed 6 bases, and the junction held 9 bases outside the gene matches. CDR3 residues: CASSMGQSDQTQYF. The CDR3 nucleotides are TGCGCCAGCAGCATGGGACAGTCCGACCAGACCCAGTACTTC.

This clone was recorded a few times. The rearrangement joins TRBV7-3 to TRBJ2-5; D is unclear. The germline gives CDR1 SGHTA, CDR2 FQGTGA. The V end lost 5 bases, the J end lost 9 bases, and 16 bases lay between the germline ends. The CDR3 contains 13 residues. The CDR3: CASSPDILSAQYF. The CDR3 DNA sequence: TGTGCCAGCAGCCCTGACATTTTATCGGCCCAGTACTTC.

The table lists this clone with a few counts. This chain links TRBV18 with TRBJ2-2, with D possibly TRBD2 on 5 matching bases. This CDR3 is built from 15 residues. The V and J ends lost 2 bases and 7 bases respectively, with 14 bases between them. Germline CDR1 KGHSH, CDR2 LQKENI. The chain's CDR3 is CASSPGGPNGGELFF. CDR3 sequence (DNA): TGTGCCAGCTCACCAGGAGGCCCGAATGGCGGGGAGCTGTTTTTT.

This chain uses TRBV29-1 with TRBJ2-2, with a weak D call TRBD1 (6 bases). This CDR3 has 12 amino acids. The germline V gene has CDR1 SQVTM and CDR2 ANQGSEA. The germline V and J ends were trimmed by 4 bases and 5 bases, with 8 bases remaining between them. The CDR3 DNA sequence: TGCAGCGTTGGGCAGGGGACCGGGGAGCTGTTTTTT. It translates to CSVGQGTGELFF.

The gene calls are TRBV7-9 and TRBJ2-2; D not certain. Germline assignment: CDR1 SEHNR and CDR2 FQNEAQ (reference sequence). V was cut by 1 base and J by 1 base, with 4 bases left in between. The CDR3 runs to 14 residues. CDR3 region: CASSLGGNTGELFF. The CDR3 nucleotides are TGTGCCAGCAGCTTAGGCGGGAACACCGGGGAGCTGTTTTTT.

The rearrangement uses TRBV7-9 and TRBJ2-7; 7 positions agree with TRBD2. CDR1 SEHNR and CDR2 FQNEAQ come from the germline V gene (reference sequence). The CDR3 is 15 amino acids. The V segment lost 5 bases and the J segment 5 bases; nucleotides outside the gene matches: 12. CDR3 in amino acids: CASSRQGGSVHEQYF. The CDR3 coding sequence is TGTGCCAGCAGCCGGCAGGGCGGGAGTGTCCACGAGCAGTACTTC.

The table lists this clone with many counts. The chain is built from TRBV9 and TRBJ2-1, with no clear D. Germline lookup yields CDR1 SGDLS and CDR2 YYNGEE. There are 12 residues in the CDR3. Trimming left V 1 base short and J 9 bases short, with 8 bases between. CDR3 residues: CASSVTAFEQFF. The CDR3 DNA reads as TGTGCCAGCAGCGTAACAGCATTTGAGCAGTTCTTC.